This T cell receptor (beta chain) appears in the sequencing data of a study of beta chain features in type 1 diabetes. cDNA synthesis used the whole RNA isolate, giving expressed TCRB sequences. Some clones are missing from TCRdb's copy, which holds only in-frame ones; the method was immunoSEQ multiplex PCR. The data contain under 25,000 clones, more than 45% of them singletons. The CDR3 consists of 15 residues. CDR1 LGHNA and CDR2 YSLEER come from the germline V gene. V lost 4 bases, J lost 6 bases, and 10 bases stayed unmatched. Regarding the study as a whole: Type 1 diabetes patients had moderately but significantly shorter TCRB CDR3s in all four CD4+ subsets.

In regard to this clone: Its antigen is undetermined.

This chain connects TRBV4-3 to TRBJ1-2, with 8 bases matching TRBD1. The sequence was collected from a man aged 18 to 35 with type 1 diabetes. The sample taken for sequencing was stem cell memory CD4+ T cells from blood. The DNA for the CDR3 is TGCGCCAGCAGCCCTCAGAAGGACAGGGATGATGGCTACACCTTC. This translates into CASSPQKDRDDGYTF.